These 7 T cell receptor beta chains came from one sample sequenced in a study of blood T cell repertoires in COVID-19. Sequencing used immunoSEQ multiplex PCR; TCRdb keeps in-frame clones, though not all of them. The sample records about 83,000 clones, roughly 86% being singletons. Input material: peripheral blood. The source of these receptors is a man in his fifties or sixties with active COVID-19.

This chain links TRBV7-8 with TRBJ2-1, with 8 bases identical to TRBD1. The V gene's germline CDR1 is SGHVS and CDR2 FQNEAQ. The CDR3 is made up of 16 amino acids. With 5 bases clipped from V and 3 bases from J, the junction kept 9 bases outside the gene matches. The CDR3 region has the DNA TGTGCCAGCAGCGATCGGACAGGGCAGAACTACAATGAGCAGTTCTTC. Protein sequence: CASSDRTGQNYNEQFF.

The chain carries TRBV19 and TRBJ2-3, with 12 bases that match TRBD2. Germline-derived CDR1 and CDR2 are LNHDA and SQIVND (reference sequence). With V trimmed by 4 bases and J by 3 bases, 5 bases remained unmatched. This CDR3 contains 16 residues. CDR3 nucleotides: TGTGCCAGTAGTACCCTAGCGGGGGGGCTTACAGATACGCAGTATTTT. This sequence encodes CASSTLAGGLTDTQYF.

This clone showed up just a few times. V is TRBV7-9 and J is TRBJ1-4, with TRBD1 matching 10 bases. The length of the CDR3 is 18 residues. The germline CDR1 and CDR2 sequences are SEHNR and FQNEAQ (reference sequence). V shed 5 bases and J 8 bases; nucleotides not matched to a gene: 17. CDR3 in amino acids: CASSPRGTGVPGAEKLFF. As DNA, the CDR3 is TGTGCCAGCAGCCCAAGGGGGACAGGGGTACCTGGGGCGGAAAAACTGTTTTTT.

The rearrangement uses TRBV28 and TRBJ1-4; unclear D gene. V was pared by 3 bases and J by 4 bases, with 9 bases between. The CDR3 extends over 14 amino acids. Germline CDR1 and CDR2: MDHEN and SYDVKM. The DNA of the CDR3 is TGTGCCAGCAGTTTGACATCTCATAATGAAAAACTGTTTTTT. This gives the protein CASSLTSHNEKLFF.

Regarding this clone: An end of the junction does not agree with germline; a read error may underlie this. This chain uses TRBV2 with TRBJ1-6; no clear D. The CDR3 has 13 amino acids. In germline, CDR1 is SNHLY, CDR2 FYNNEI. As DNA, the CDR3 is TGTGCCAGCAGTGATTATTCCTATGAGCCCCCGGGGTTT. Amino acid sequence: CASSDYSYEPPGF.

This rearrangement joins TRBV5-4 to TRBJ2-3; 8 bases agree with TRBD1. CDR1 and CDR2 (germline): SGHNT, YYREEE (reference sequence). The CDR3 totals 14 residues. V gave up 4 bases and J gave up 0 bases; unmatched junction bases: 1. CDR3 loop: CASSDRGSTDTQYF. The CDR3 DNA is TGTGCCAGCAGCGACAGGGGTAGCACAGATACGCAGTATTTT.

J is TRBJ2-7 and V is TRBV27, with 7 bases fitting TRBD1. Trimming cost V 6 bases and J 3 bases; bases outside gene matches: 11. The CDR3 loop spans 15 amino acids. Germline V lookup: CDR1 MNHEY, CDR2 SMNVEV (reference sequence). This chain's CDR3 is CASRDSTGRSYEQYF. CDR3 coding DNA: TGTGCCAGCAGAGACTCGACAGGGAGAAGCTACGAGCAGTACTTC.